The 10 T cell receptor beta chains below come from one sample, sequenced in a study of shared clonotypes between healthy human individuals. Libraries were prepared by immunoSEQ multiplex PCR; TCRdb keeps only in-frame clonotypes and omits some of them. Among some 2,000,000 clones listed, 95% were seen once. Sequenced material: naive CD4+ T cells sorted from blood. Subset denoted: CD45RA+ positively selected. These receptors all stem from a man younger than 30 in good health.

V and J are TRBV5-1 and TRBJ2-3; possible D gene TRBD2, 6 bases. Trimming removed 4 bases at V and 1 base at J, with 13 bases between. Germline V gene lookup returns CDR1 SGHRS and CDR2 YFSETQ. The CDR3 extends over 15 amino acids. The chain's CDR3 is CASSKDPSGTDTQYF. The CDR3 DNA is TGCGCCAGCAGCAAGGATCCTAGCGGCACAGATACGCAGTATTTT.

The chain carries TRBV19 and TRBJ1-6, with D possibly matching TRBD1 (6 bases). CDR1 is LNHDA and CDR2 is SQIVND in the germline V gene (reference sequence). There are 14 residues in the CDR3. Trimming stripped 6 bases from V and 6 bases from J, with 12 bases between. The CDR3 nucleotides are TGTGCCAGTAGCCCGACAGGACTTAATTCACCCCTCCACTTT. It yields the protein CASSPTGLNSPLHF.

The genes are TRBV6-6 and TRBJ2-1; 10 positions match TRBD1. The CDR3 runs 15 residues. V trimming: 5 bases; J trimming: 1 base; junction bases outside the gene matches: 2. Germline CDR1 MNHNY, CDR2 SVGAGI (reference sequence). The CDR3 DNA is TGTGCCAGCAGTCCGGGACAGGGGTCCTACAATGAGCAGTTCTTC. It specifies CASSPGQGSYNEQFF.

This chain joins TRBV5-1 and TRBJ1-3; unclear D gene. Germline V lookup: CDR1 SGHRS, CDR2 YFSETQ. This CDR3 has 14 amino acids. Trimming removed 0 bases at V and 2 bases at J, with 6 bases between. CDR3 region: CASSLDAAGNTIYF. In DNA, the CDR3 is TGCGCCAGCAGCTTGGACGCTGCTGGAAACACCATATATTTT.

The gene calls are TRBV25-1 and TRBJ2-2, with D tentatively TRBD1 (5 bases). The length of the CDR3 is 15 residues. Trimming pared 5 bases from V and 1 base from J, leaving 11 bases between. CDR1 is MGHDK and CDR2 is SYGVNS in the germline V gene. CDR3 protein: CASSRTQLNTGELFF. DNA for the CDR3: TGTGCCAGCAGTCGGACACAACTGAACACCGGGGAGCTGTTTTTT.

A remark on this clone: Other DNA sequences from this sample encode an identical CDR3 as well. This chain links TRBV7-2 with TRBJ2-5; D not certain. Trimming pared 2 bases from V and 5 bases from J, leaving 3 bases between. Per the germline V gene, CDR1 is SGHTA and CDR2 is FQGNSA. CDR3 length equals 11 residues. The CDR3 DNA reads TGTGCCAGCAGCTTATTGGAGACCCAGTACTTC. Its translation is CASSLLETQYF.

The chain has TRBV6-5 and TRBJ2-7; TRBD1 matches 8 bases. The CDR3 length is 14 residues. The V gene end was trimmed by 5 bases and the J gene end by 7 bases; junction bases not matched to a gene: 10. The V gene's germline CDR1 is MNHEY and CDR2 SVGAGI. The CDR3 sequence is CASSGGQGSGEQYF. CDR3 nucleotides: TGTGCCAGCAGTGGCGGACAGGGATCAGGGGAGCAGTACTTC.

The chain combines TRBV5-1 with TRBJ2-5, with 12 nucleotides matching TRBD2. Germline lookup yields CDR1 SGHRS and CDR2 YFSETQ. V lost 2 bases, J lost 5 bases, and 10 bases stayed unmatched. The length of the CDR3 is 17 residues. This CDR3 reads CASSLSSGGARGETQYF. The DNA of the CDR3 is TGCGCCAGCAGCTTATCTAGCGGGGGGGCTAGAGGTGAGACCCAGTACTTC.

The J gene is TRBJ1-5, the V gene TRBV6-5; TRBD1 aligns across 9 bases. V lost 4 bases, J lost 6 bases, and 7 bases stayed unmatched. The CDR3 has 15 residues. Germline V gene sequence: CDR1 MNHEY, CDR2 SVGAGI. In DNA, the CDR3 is TGTGCCAGCAGTTCGGACAGGGGAGGAAGTCAGCCCCAGCATTTT. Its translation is CASSSDRGGSQPQHF.

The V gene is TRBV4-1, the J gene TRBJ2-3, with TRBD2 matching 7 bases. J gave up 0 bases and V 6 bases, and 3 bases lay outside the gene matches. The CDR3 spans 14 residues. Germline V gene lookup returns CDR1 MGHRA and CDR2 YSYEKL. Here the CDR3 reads CASRGTTSTDTQYF. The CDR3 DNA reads TGCGCCAGCAGGGGGACTACTAGCACAGATACGCAGTATTTT.